Each of the 20 T cell receptor beta chains below was sequenced from the same sample in a study of cytomegalovirus exposure and HLA in healthy donors. PCR used 60 Vbeta primers and 13 Jbeta primers. Here immunoSEQ multiplex PCR was the method, and the copy in TCRdb shows in-frame clones only, minus some. The sample totals about 160,000 clones; its top ten clones hold approximately 2%. Sequencing was performed on PBMCs. All receptors derive from a man aged 25 to 40 in good health and CMV-seronegative.

The chain recombines TRBV25-1 with TRBJ2-3, with D possibly matching TRBD2 (5 bases). The CDR3 has 14 amino acids. Between the trimmed V and J ends, which lost 10 bases and 4 bases, there was a span of 18 bases. In germline, CDR1 is MGHDK, CDR2 SYGVNS. This chain's CDR3 is CATVDGGGADTQYF. CDR3 in DNA: TGTGCCACCGTCGATGGAGGTGGGGCAGATACGCAGTATTTT. Full variable domain (remainder filled in from reference TRBV25-1 and TRBJ2-3): EADIYQTPRYLVIGTGKKITLECSQTMGHDKMYWYQQDPGMELHLIHYSYGVNSTEKGDLSSESTVSRIRTEHFPLTLESARPSHTSQYLCATVDGGGADTQYFGPGTRLTVL.

The rearrangement uses TRBV4-2 and TRBJ2-7; TRBD1 matches at 8 bases. The germline V gene has CDR1 LGHNA and CDR2 YNFKEQ. The ends lost 1 base at V and 2 bases at J; junction bases unmatched: 10. This CDR3 region has 17 residues. CDR3 sequence: CASSQGPVTGDTYEQYF. DNA of the CDR3: TGTGCCAGCAGCCAAGGACCCGTGACAGGGGATACCTACGAGCAGTACTTC.

V gene TRBV14 combines with J gene TRBJ2-5; TRBD2 matches at 9 bases. The DNA end is a closer match to TRBJ2-7, so the J assignment may be wrong. The CDR3 has 16 amino acids. Germline V gene sequence: CDR1 SGHDN, CDR2 FVKESK. In DNA, the CDR3 is TGTGCCAGCAGCCAAGATGGTGCGGGAGGGGGCTACGAGCAGTACTTC. This gives the protein CASSQDGAGGGYEQYF.

The CDR3 DNA sequence: TGTGCCAGCAGCCTGGGACAGTTGTCTAGCACAGATACGCAGTATTTT. Its translation: CASSLGQLSSTDTQYF. The rearrangement uses TRBV5-4 and TRBJ2-3; 7 bases are a match to TRBD1. J was trimmed by 0 bases and V by 4 bases; bases with no gene match: 8. From germline, CDR1 is SGHNT and CDR2 YYREEE (reference sequence). The CDR3 length is 16 residues. Complete variable domain (other parts from reference TRBV5-4 and TRBJ2-3): ETGVTQSPTHLIKTRGQQVTLRCSSQSGHNTVSWYQQALGQGPQFIFQYYREEENGRGNFPPRFSGLQFPNYSSELNVNALELDDSALYLCASSLGQLSSTDTQYFGPGTRLTVL.

This chain joins TRBV6-1 and TRBJ2-1, with 9 positions matching TRBD2. V dropped 3 bases and J dropped 8; count of bases not matched to a gene: 5. The CDR3 covers 14 residues. CDR1 and CDR2 (germline): MNHNS, SASEGT. DNA of the CDR3: TGTGCCAGCAGTGATATTAGCGGGAGCGATGAGCAGTTCTTC. Residues: CASSDISGSDEQFF.

The J gene is TRBJ1-2, the V gene TRBV19; D ambiguous. V lost 3 bases and J 4 bases, leaving 12 bases between the germline ends. Germline V gene lookup returns CDR1 LNHDA and CDR2 SQIVND (reference sequence). The CDR3 has 14 amino acids. Here the CDR3 DNA reads TGTGCCAGTAGTATTAAGGCGGGAGTCTATGGCTACACCTTC. Translation gives CASSIKAGVYGYTF. Full variable domain (remainder filled in from reference TRBV19 and TRBJ1-2): DGGITQSPKYLFRKEGQNVTLSCEQNLNHDAMYWYRQDPGQGLRLIYYSQIVNDFQKGDIAEGYSVSREKKESFPLTVTSAQKNPTAFYLCASSIKAGVYGYTFGSGTRLTVV.

The CDR3 coding sequence is TGCACCAGCAGCCAAGATCAAGTTAGCGCGAACTACGAGCAGTACTTC. Protein product: CTSSQDQVSANYEQYF. This rearrangement joins TRBV1 to TRBJ2-7; TRBD2 reflects the table's D call only, with no check against the DNA. TRBV1 is annotated as a pseudogene. The CDR3 loop spans 16 amino acids.

The V call is TRBV6-1, the J call TRBJ2-1; D gene unclear. This CDR3 comprises 14 residues. Germline loops: CDR1 MNHNS, CDR2 SASEGT. V gave up 11 bases and J gave up 6 bases, with 20 bases separating them. The CDR3 DNA reads TGTGCCTCTGAAGGCAGGATGCCGTCCAATGAGCAGTTCTTC. As protein: CASEGRMPSNEQFF.

The chain joins TRBV19 to TRBJ2-5; maybe TRBD2 (6 bases). TRBJ2-7 explains the end of the DNA better; the J call may be wrong. From germline, CDR1 is LNHDA and CDR2 SQIVND (reference sequence). CDR3 size: 15 residues. The DNA of the CDR3 is TGTGCCAGTAGTATAGATGGGCGGGGCCACTACGAGCAGTACTTC. Residues: CASSIDGRGHYEQYF.

V usage is TRBV6-1 and J usage is TRBJ2-7; D possibly corresponds to TRBD1 (6 bases). The V gene lost 8 bases and the J gene lost 2 bases, with 13 bases spanning the gap. Germline V gives CDR1 MNHNS, CDR2 SASEGT. The CDR3 has 13 amino acids. The CDR3 sequence is CASSLRGTYEQYF. In nucleotides, the CDR3 is TGTGCCAGCTCCTTAAGGGGGACCTACGAGCAGTACTTC.

The CDR3 DNA is TGCGCCAGCAGCCAAGCGGACAGATGGGCGGCTAGCGGGAGTGAAAAGCAGTACTTC. This encodes CASSQADRWAASGSEKQYF. The V and J genes are TRBV4-1 and TRBJ2-5, with TRBD2 matching 10 bases. V was pared by 1 base and J by 11 bases, with 22 bases of the junction left unmatched. CDR3 size: 19 residues. Germline V gives CDR1 MGHRA, CDR2 YSYEKL.

A remark on this clone: The same CDR3 arises from other DNA sequences in this sample as well. The genes are TRBV7-9 and TRBJ2-5, with 11 bases that match TRBD1. The CDR3 totals 15 residues. V trimming: 3 bases; J trimming: 2 bases; junction bases outside the gene matches: 2. The V gene's germline CDR1 is SEHNR and CDR2 FQNEAQ (reference sequence). The CDR3 region has the DNA TGTGCCAGCAGCTTGGGGACAGGGGGACAAGAGACCCAGTACTTC. Amino acids: CASSLGTGGQETQYF.

The chain combines TRBV25-1 with TRBJ2-7, with 7 nucleotides matching TRBD2. J gave up 2 bases and V 8 bases, and 6 bases lay outside the gene matches. CDR3 length equals 13 residues. Germline CDR1 and CDR2: MGHDK and SYGVNS. The DNA for the CDR3 is TGTGCCAGCGGGAACAGCGGGACCTACGAGCAGTACTTC. This gives the protein CASGNSGTYEQYF.

The V gene is TRBV29-1, the J gene TRBJ2-1, with D tentatively TRBD1 (5 bases). Trimming removed 1 base at V and 3 bases at J, with 13 bases between. Germline CDR1 is SQVTM and CDR2 is ANQGSEA. This CDR3 has 15 amino acids. CDR3 loop: CSVEGKQENYNEQFF. CDR3 coding DNA: TGCAGCGTTGAAGGTAAACAGGAAAACTACAATGAGCAGTTCTTC.

The chain links TRBV27 to TRBJ1-2; a possible D gene is TRBD1 (5 bases). CDR3 size: 15 residues. Germline V CDR1 and CDR2: MNHEY, SMNVEV (reference sequence). V was clipped by 5 bases and J by 3 bases, with 16 bases between them. CDR3 residues: CASSRTPVGYYGYTF. CDR3 in DNA: TGTGCCAGCAGTAGGACACCGGTCGGCTACTATGGCTACACCTTC.

This rearrangement joins TRBV11-2 to TRBJ1-2, with TRBD1 as a possible D gene (5 bases). The V end was cut by 5 bases, the J end by 1 base, with 8 bases between. The germline V gene encodes CDR1 SGHAT and CDR2 FQNNGV. CDR3 length equals 13 residues. This CDR3 reads CASSQGFNYGYTF. The CDR3, as DNA: TGTGCCAGCAGCCAGGGCTTTAACTATGGCTACACCTTC.

The chain recombines TRBV11-2 with TRBJ1-2; D is uncertain. The V gene's germline CDR1 is SGHAT and CDR2 FQNNGV. This CDR3 comprises 14 residues. V was pared by 5 bases and J by 4 bases, with 14 bases between. The DNA for the CDR3 is TGTGCCAGCAGCGCCCCGGGGTTGGGCTATGGCTACACCTTC. Its translation: CASSAPGLGYGYTF. The complete variable domain, with remaining parts taken from reference TRBV11-2 and TRBJ1-2, reads EAGVAQSPRYKIIEKRQSVAFWCNPISGHATLYWYQQILGQGPKLLIQFQNNGVVDDSQLPKDRFSAERLKGVDSTLKIQPAKLEDSAVYLCASSAPGLGYGYTFGSGTRLTVV.

The chain carries TRBV10-3 and TRBJ1-3; D remains unclear. Germline CDR1 ENHRY, CDR2 SYGVKD. V was shortened by 2 bases and J by 0 bases, with 11 bases between the two germline ends. This CDR3 has 16 amino acids. The CDR3 here is CAISEPNGYSGNTIYF. DNA of the CDR3: TGTGCCATCAGTGAGCCCAACGGGTACTCTGGAAACACCATATATTTT.

The V and J genes are TRBV2 and TRBJ2-7; D might be TRBD2 (5 bases). The CDR3 length is 14 residues. Germline V gene sequence: CDR1 SNHLY, CDR2 FYNNEI. The V and J ends lost 7 bases and 2 bases respectively, with 15 bases between them. This CDR3 reads CASIIRGAPYEQYF. For the CDR3, the DNA is TGTGCCAGCATCATTCGGGGTGCGCCCTACGAGCAGTACTTC. Looking up the rest from reference TRBV2 and TRBJ2-7 gives the full variable domain: EPEVTQTPSHQVTQMGQEVILRCVPISNHLYFYWYRQILGQKVEFLVSFYNNEISEKSEIFDDQFSVERPDGSNFTLKIRSTKLEDSAMYFCASIIRGAPYEQYFGPGTRLTVT.

This chain uses TRBV2 with TRBJ2-5, with a weak D call TRBD1 (5 bases). With the DNA end fitting TRBJ2-7 better, the J assignment may be wrong. This CDR3 is built from 16 residues. The germline V gene encodes CDR1 SNHLY and CDR2 FYNNEI. CDR3 in amino acids: CASSERPRQGADEQYF. CDR3 in DNA: TGTGCCAGCAGTGAAAGGCCGAGGCAGGGTGCGGACGAGCAGTACTTC.